Listed below are T cell receptor beta chains from one sample, sequenced in a study of CD8 T cells in Susac syndrome. TCRdb used MiXCR to reprocess the immunoSEQ multiplex PCR reads, holding one entry per CDR3 protein. The table includes a few hundred thousand distinct CDR3 sequences, about 88% detected once. Sequencing was carried out using CD8+ T cells from PBMCs. The origin of the receptors is a human donor with multiple sclerosis. The CDR3 runs from the conserved cysteine through the conserved F or W. Each record gives: clone size, J gene, D gene, V gene, CDR3 protein, CDR3 DNA. The D gene is left open where the match is weak. The size field is filled for only some rows; it gives once, few, many or a size class.

>-|TRBJ2-1|-|TRBV18
CASSPPGSYNEQFF
TGTGCCAGCTCACCACCTGGCAGTTACAATGAGCAGTTCTTC
>-|TRBJ2-6|-|TRBV4-1
CASSQGRFGANVLTF
TGCGCCAGCAGCCAAGGAAGGTTTGGGGCCAACGTCCTGACTTTC
>-|TRBJ2-4|TRBD1|TRBV5-6
CASSRDRVRAKNIQYF
TGTGCCAGCAGCAGGGACAGGGTTCGAGCCAAAAACATTCAGTACTTC
>-|TRBJ2-7|-|TRBV30
CAWRRVRDSRYF
TGTGCCTGGAGGCGCGTCAGGGATTCTCGGTACTTC
>-|TRBJ1-1|-|TRBV6-5
CASSYSGPGFMNTEAFF
TGTGCCAGCAGTTACTCAGGCCCCGGGTTCATGAACACTGAAGCTTTCTTT
>few|TRBJ1-2|-|TRBV6-1
CASTEGGWGYTF
TGTGCCAGCACAGAAGGGGGGTGGGGCTACACCTTC
>-|TRBJ2-7|TRBD2|TRBV10-3
CAIRALTSGSYEQYF
TGTGCCATCAGAGCACTTACTAGCGGCTCCTACGAGCAGTACTTC
>-|TRBJ2-2|-|TRBV7-9
CASSPALSGNTGELFF
TGTGCCAGCAGCCCCGCTCTTAGCGGGAACACCGGGGAGCTGTTTTTT
>-|TRBJ2-1|TRBD2|TRBV20-1
CSARPREDHNEQFF
TGCAGTGCTAGACCCCGGGAGGACCACAATGAGCAGTTCTTC
>-|TRBJ1-6|-|TRBV6-5
CASGGADNSPLHF
TGTGCCAGCGGGGGGGCGGATAATTCACCCCTCCACTTT
>-|TRBJ2-2|TRBD1|TRBV24-1
CATSDPDRDTGELFF
TGTGCCACCAGTGACCCCGACAGGGACACCGGGGAGCTGTTTTTT
>-|TRBJ2-1|TRBD2|TRBV27
CASRAGVEQFF
TGTGCCAGCAGGGCGGGAGTTGAGCAGTTCTTC
>-|TRBJ2-5|-|TRBV15
CATSRDGEPQETQYF
TGTGCCACTAGCAGAGATGGGGAGCCCCAAGAGACCCAGTACTTC
>few|TRBJ2-7|-|TRBV7-6
CASSLEPLGEQYF
TGTGCCAGCAGCTTAGAACCGCTGGGCGAGCAGTACTTC
>-|TRBJ2-7|TRBD1|TRBV28
CASRITGGSYEQYF
TGTGCCAGCAGGATTACAGGGGGGTCCTACGAGCAGTACTTC
>-|TRBJ1-1|-|TRBV29-1
CAGQGGNTEAFF
TGCGCCGGCCAGGGAGGGAACACTGAAGCTTTCTTT
>-|TRBJ2-3|-|TRBV29-1
CSVETAGAWTDTQYF
TGCAGCGTTGAAACGGCGGGGGCCTGGACAGATACGCAGTATTTT
>-|TRBJ2-3|-|TRBV6-2/TRBV6-3
CASSYGTVSTDTQYF
TGTGCCAGCAGTTACGGGACGGTCAGCACAGATACGCAGTATTTT
>-|TRBJ1-4|-|TRBV27
CASSPRVTNEKLFF
TGTGCCAGCTCACCCAGGGTTACTAATGAAAAACTGTTTTTT
>-|TRBJ2-4|-|TRBV25-1
CASAGGRDPENIQYF
TGTGCCAGCGCTGGGGGCCGGGACCCCGAAAACATTCAGTACTTC
>-|TRBJ2-5|TRBD1|TRBV7-9
CASSQETGWKTQYF
TGTGCCAGCAGCCAAGAGACAGGGTGGAAGACCCAGTACTTC
>-|TRBJ2-3|-|TRBV28
CASSYGSLEAQYF
TGTGCCAGCAGTTACGGGAGCCTGGAAGCGCAGTATTTT
>-|TRBJ2-7|-|TRBV6-5
CASSWPGSEQYF
TGTGCCAGCAGTTGGCCGGGGAGCGAGCAGTACTTC
>-|TRBJ1-5|TRBD1|TRBV28
CASRTGTGGPGGINQPQHF
TGTGCCAGCAGAACCGGGACAGGGGGCCCTGGAGGGATAAATCAGCCCCAGCATTTT
>-|TRBJ2-3|-|TRBV6-1
CASSLVLADTQYF
TGTGCCAGCAGCCTAGTGTTGGCAGATACGCAGTATTTT
>-|TRBJ2-7|-|TRBV27
CASSPQVDSEADEQYF
TGTGCCAGCAGTCCGCAAGTAGACAGTGAAGCGGACGAGCAGTATTTC
>-|TRBJ1-2|TRBD1|TRBV11-2
CASSSPGQGTNYGYTF
TGTGCCAGCAGCTCCCCAGGACAGGGGACTAACTATGGCTACACCTTC
>-|TRBJ1-3|TRBD1|TRBV10-3
CAISDPDRGDTIYF
TGTGCCATCAGTGACCCGGACAGGGGAGACACCATATATTTT
>-|TRBJ2-3|TRBD2|TRBV5-1
CASSLLGTPRAGGDTQYF
TGCGCCAGCAGCTTGTTGGGGACCCCCCGAGCGGGGGGAGATACGCAGTATTTT
>-|TRBJ2-1|-|TRBV10-3
CALGPGGGGYNEQFF
TGTGCCCTCGGCCCGGGAGGGGGCGGTTACAATGAGCAGTTCTTC
>-|TRBJ1-1|-|TRBV5-1
CASSLNFPTGMNTEAFF
TGCGCCAGCAGCCTAAACTTTCCGACAGGAATGAACACTGAAGCTTTCTTT
>-|TRBJ2-6|TRBD1|TRBV5-5
CASSLRAGGATGANVLTF
TGTGCCAGCAGCTTGAGGGCAGGGGGCGCAACTGGGGCCAACGTCCTGACTTTC
>-|TRBJ1-1|-|TRBV28
CASSLSMMNTEAFF
TGTGCCAGCAGTTTATCCATGATGAACACTGAAGCTTTCTTT
>-|TRBJ1-1|-|TRBV25-1
CASSVTAGWMNTEAFF
TGTGCCAGCAGTGTAACCGCGGGATGGATGAACACTGAAGCTTTCTTT
>-|TRBJ1-2|TRBD1|TRBV12-3/TRBV12-4
CASSLGTGVRGYTF
TGTGCCAGCAGTTTGGGGACAGGGGTTAGAGGCTACACCTTC
>-|TRBJ1-3|-|TRBV12-3/TRBV12-4
CASSSHFEADGNTIYF
TGTGCCAGCAGTTCCCATTTTGAAGCTGACGGAAACACCATATATTTT
>-|TRBJ1-1|-|TRBV9
CASSNSQGHTEAFF
TGTGCCAGCAGCAACTCTCAGGGCCACACTGAAGCTTTCTTT
>-|TRBJ1-5|-|TRBV4-1
CASSQGWGKRDQPQHF
TGCGCCAGCAGCCAAGGATGGGGGAAGAGGGATCAGCCCCAGCATTTT
>few|TRBJ1-1|-|TRBV6-1
CASSPGIRTEAFF
TGTGCCAGCAGTCCGGGAATCAGGACTGAAGCTTTCTTT
>-|TRBJ2-2|-|TRBV7-3
CASSLIPAPGRHTGELFF
TGTGCCAGCAGCTTAATTCCGGCACCCGGGCGGCACACCGGGGAGCTGTTTTTT
>-|TRBJ2-2|TRBD1|TRBV19
CASSRDRITNTGELFF
TGTGCCAGTAGTAGGGACAGGATAACGAACACCGGGGAGCTGTTTTTT
>-|TRBJ1-1|-|TRBV30
CAWQGTPNTEAFF
TGTGCCTGGCAGGGTACCCCGAACACTGAAGCTTTCTTT
>-|TRBJ1-2|TRBD1|TRBV9
CASSGQGFGYTF
TGTGCCAGCAGCGGACAGGGATTTGGCTACACCTTC
>-|TRBJ1-5|-|TRBV4-1
CASSPTARGGNQPQHF
TGCGCCAGCAGCCCTACAGCCAGAGGGGGCAATCAGCCCCAGCATTTT
>few|TRBJ2-7|TRBD2|TRBV4-2
CASSQGSGTSYEQYF
TGTGCCAGCAGCCAAGGGAGCGGGACCTCCTACGAGCAGTACTTC
>-|TRBJ2-3|-|TRBV5-5
CASTKPARGPDTQYF
TGTGCCAGCACCAAACCAGCCAGGGGTCCAGATACGCAGTATTTT
>-|TRBJ2-7|TRBD1|TRBV28
CASTHHGGTGFNEQYF
TGTGCCAGCACCCATCACGGCGGGACAGGATTTAACGAGCAGTACTTC
>-|TRBJ2-1|TRBD2|TRBV27
CASTSRAAGVDNEQFF
TGTGCCAGCACCTCTCGGGCAGCGGGAGTGGACAATGAGCAGTTCTTC
>-|TRBJ2-7|TRBD2|TRBV12-3/TRBV12-4
CASSLSGTNYEQYF
TGTGCCAGCAGTTTATCAGGGACTAACTACGAGCAGTACTTC
>once|TRBJ2-1|-|TRBV20-1
CSANLLGAKYNEQFF
TGCAGTGCTAACCTCCTAGGGGCCAAATACAATGAGCAGTTCTTC
>-|TRBJ1-6|-|TRBV4-1
CASSDDGREGRNSPLHF
TGCGCCAGCAGCGACGACGGAAGGGAGGGAAGGAATTCACCCCTCCACTTT
>-|TRBJ2-1|-|TRBV20-1
CSARTVTEQFF
TGCAGTGCTAGGACCGTCACTGAGCAGTTCTTC
>-|TRBJ1-1|-|TRBV13
CASSLVRVISEAFF
TGTGCCAGCAGCTTAGTACGGGTAATAAGTGAAGCTTTCTTT
>once|TRBJ2-1|TRBD2|TRBV6-1
CASSERTSGRGNEQFF
TGTGCCAGCAGTGAAAGGACTAGCGGGAGAGGCAATGAGCAGTTCTTC
>-|TRBJ2-7|TRBD1|TRBV25-1
CASSESGRQGDRYEQYF
TGTGCCAGCAGTGAATCAGGTCGGCAGGGGGACCGCTACGAGCAGTACTTC
>few|TRBJ2-7|TRBD1|TRBV27
CASSLSTGNEQYF
TGTGCCAGCAGTTTATCGACAGGGAACGAGCAGTACTTC
>-|TRBJ2-1|-|TRBV19
CASSLHRSTIPNEQFF
TGTGCCAGTAGTCTCCACAGGAGTACGATACCCAATGAGCAGTTCTTC
>-|TRBJ1-6|TRBD1|TRBV7-9
CASSLEGCGDSTYNSPLHF
TGTGCCAGCAGCTTAGAAGGGTGTGGGGACAGCACCTATAATTCACCCCTCCACTTT